This passage covers 24 T cell receptor beta chains from one sample sequenced in a study of CD8 T cells in Susac syndrome (dated by TCRdb to about 2019). Libraries were constructed by the immunoSEQ multiplex PCR assay. RNA was extracted with the RNeasy kit and roughly 0.45 to 1 ug was reverse transcribed using random hexamers. TCRdb reprocessing: public reads trimmed at Q25 with fastp, clones called with MiXCR, in-frame beta chains kept. Every distinct CDR3 protein forms one entry, paired with its most common genes and DNA. The sample records tens of thousands of distinct CDR3 sequences, about 95% of which are singletons. Around 0.4% of the sample is taken by the ten largest. Sequencing was performed on CD8+ T cells from PBMCs. The receptors were gathered from a human donor with multiple sclerosis.

This sequence joins TRBV6-5 and TRBJ2-1; TRBD1 agrees at 7 bases. The germline V gene has CDR1 MNHEY and CDR2 SVGAGI. The CDR3 sequence is 13 residues long. V lost 6 bases to trimming and J lost 5 bases; unmatched junction nucleotides: 4. CDR3: CASRQGRNNEQFF. CDR3 bases: TGTGCCAGCAGACAGGGGCGGAACAATGAGCAGTTCTTC.

This clonotype was counted once. The chain recombines TRBV11-2 with TRBJ2-7, with 7 bases aligning to TRBD2. CDR1 is SGHAT, CDR2 FQNNGV, per germline. Trimming removed 0 bases from V and 0 bases from J; junction bases left unmatched: 5. The CDR3 runs 16 residues. The CDR3 sequence: CASSLEFLAASYEQYF. Written as DNA, the CDR3 is TGTGCCAGCAGCTTAGAGTTCCTAGCGGCCTCCTACGAGCAGTACTTC. Full variable domain (remainder filled in from reference TRBV11-2 and TRBJ2-7): EAGVAQSPRYKIIEKRQSVAFWCNPISGHATLYWYQQILGQGPKLLIQFQNNGVVDDSQLPKDRFSAERLKGVDSTLKIQPAKLEDSAVYLCASSLEFLAASYEQYFGPGTRLTVT.

The CDR3 coding sequence is TGTGCCAGCAGCGTCGGGACAGGCAATCAGCCCCAGCATTTT. Amino acids: CASSVGTGNQPQHF. The chain recombines TRBV9 with TRBJ1-5; 7 bases match TRBD1. Per germline, CDR1 SGDLS and CDR2 YYNGEE. Unmatched junction bases numbered 1, after V lost 2 bases and J lost 2 bases. The CDR3 consists of 14 residues.

The chain links TRBV6-5 to TRBJ2-3; 7 nucleotides align to TRBD2. CDR3 size: 19 residues. J gave up 2 bases and V 4 bases, and 18 bases lay outside the gene matches. Germline-derived CDR1 and CDR2 are MNHEY and SVGAGI. The CDR3 loop is CASSFPLAGLLDATDTQYF. DNA for the CDR3: TGTGCCAGCAGTTTTCCTTTAGCGGGTCTTCTTGATGCCACAGATACGCAGTATTTT.

The chain combines TRBV29-1 with TRBJ2-5; tentative D call: TRBD2 (6 bases). This CDR3 contains 14 residues. V was trimmed by 2 bases and J by 1 base, leaving 11 bases between them. The germline V gene encodes CDR1 SQVTM and CDR2 ANQGSEA. The CDR3 here is CSVESAGLQETQYF. The CDR3 DNA is TGCAGCGTTGAAAGCGCGGGGCTCCAAGAGACCCAGTACTTC.

This chain links TRBV7-9 with TRBJ1-2, with D possibly matching TRBD1 (5 bases). Deletions cut 4 bases from V and 4 bases from J, with 13 bases between. Germline CDR1 SEHNR, CDR2 FQNEAQ (reference sequence). This CDR3 has 14 amino acids. For the CDR3, the DNA is TGTGCCAGCAGCTCCCCCGACAGCCTCTATGGCTACACCTTC. This encodes CASSSPDSLYGYTF. The full variable domain, with the rest looked up from reference TRBV7-9 and TRBJ1-2, is DTGVSQNPRHKITKRGQNVTFRCDPISEHNRLYWYRQTLGQGPEFLTYFQNEAQLEKSRLLSDRFSAERPKGSFSTLEIQRTEQGDSAMYLCASSSPDSLYGYTFGSGTRLTVV.

This sequence joins TRBV9 and TRBJ1-4; D perhaps matches TRBD1 (5 bases). Trimming stripped 0 bases from V and 1 base from J, with 7 bases between. The germline CDR1 and CDR2 sequences are SGDLS and YYNGEE. The CDR3 consists of 15 residues. In DNA form, the CDR3 reads TGTGCCAGCAGCGTAGGGGGGGTAACTAATGAAAAACTGTTTTTT. This encodes CASSVGGVTNEKLFF.

The chain combines TRBV3-1 with TRBJ2-7; a possible D gene is TRBD1 (6 bases). The CDR3 has 15 residues. V was pared by 0 bases and J by 3 bases, with 12 bases between. Germline lookup yields CDR1 LGHDT and CDR2 YNNKEL (reference sequence). The CDR3 is CASSQEVRDIYEQYF. In nucleotides, the CDR3 is TGTGCCAGCAGCCAAGAAGTCAGGGACATCTACGAGCAGTACTTC.

The CDR3 nucleotides read TGTGCCAGCAGTTTCGCAGGGACTGAAGCTTTCTTT. Encoded protein: CASSFAGTEAFF. The chain has TRBV27 and TRBJ1-1; the D gene is possibly TRBD1 (5 bases). Germline lookup yields CDR1 MNHEY and CDR2 SMNVEV (reference sequence). CDR3 length: 12 amino acids. With 3 bases removed from V and 5 bases from J, the gap between germline ends came to 7 bases.

The chain joins TRBV12-3 or TRBV12-4 to TRBJ2-3; D may match TRBD1 or TRBD2 (5 bases each). V lost 3 bases and J 6 bases, leaving 13 bases between the germline ends. The CDR3 is made up of 14 amino acids. The DNA for the CDR3 is TGTGCCAGCAGTTTTGGGGACCCCTCCGATACGCAGTATTTT. Translating gives CASSFGDPSDTQYF.

V gene TRBV27 combines with J gene TRBJ2-7; TRBD2 matches at 12 bases. The CDR3 covers 14 residues. J gave up 3 bases and V 6 bases, and 3 bases lay outside the gene matches. Germline CDR1 reads MNHEY; CDR2 reads SMNVEV (reference sequence). The CDR3 spells CASRTSGGIYEQYF. The CDR3 DNA reads TGTGCCAGCAGGACTAGCGGGGGAATCTACGAGCAGTACTTC.

The chain combines TRBV6-5 with TRBJ1-2; 8 positions match TRBD1. The CDR3 is 16 amino acids. CDR1 and CDR2 from the germline V gene are MNHEY and SVGAGI. The trim removed 2 bases at V and 6 bases at J, leaving 11 bases unmatched. CDR3 protein: CASSYLSGGEGDGYTF. The CDR3 DNA sequence: TGTGCCAGCAGTTACCTATCAGGGGGCGAGGGAGATGGCTACACCTTC.

J is TRBJ2-2 and V is TRBV13, with TRBD1 matching 8 bases. CDR1 is PRHDT, CDR2 FYEKMQ, per germline (reference sequence). This CDR3 contains 17 residues. J gave up 0 bases and V 5 bases, and 8 bases lay outside the gene matches. The CDR3 region has the DNA TGTGCCAGCAGCCCAGGGGGCGGATATTCGAACACCGGGGAGCTGTTTTTT. Translation: CASSPGGGYSNTGELFF.

This chain links TRBV5-1 with TRBJ1-4; no clear D gene. Germline assignment: CDR1 SGHRS and CDR2 YFSETQ. The V end was cut by 4 bases, the J end by 3 bases, with 13 bases between. This CDR3 is 15 amino acids long. In DNA, the CDR3 is TGCGCCAGCAGCCCTAGGCGGGAAGCTAATGAAAAACTGTTTTTT. This translates into CASSPRREANEKLFF.

V is TRBV7-9 and J is TRBJ2-5, with 8 bases aligning to TRBD1. J lost 5 bases, V lost 6 bases, and 2 bases had no gene match. The CDR3 is 12 amino acids. In germline, CDR1 is SEHNR, CDR2 FQNEAQ (reference sequence). CDR3 bases: TGTGCCAGCAGAACAGGGGGGGAGACCCAGTACTTC. It yields the protein CASRTGGETQYF.

The chain has TRBV6-6 and TRBJ1-2; 7 bases agree with TRBD1. Germline V gives CDR1 MNHNY, CDR2 SVGAGI (reference sequence). The ends lost 6 bases at V and 4 bases at J; junction bases unmatched: 14. CDR3 length: 16 amino acids. CDR3 region: CASSPSGDSPTYGYTF. The CDR3 region has the DNA TGTGCCAGCAGCCCTTCAGGGGACAGTCCAACCTATGGCTACACCTTC.

The chain joins TRBV2 to TRBJ2-7, with TRBD1 identical over 11 bases. The CDR3 is 18 residues long. Germline V CDR1 and CDR2: SNHLY, FYNNEI. Trimming at V came to 3 bases and at J to 5 bases, leaving 15 bases not matched to a gene. This chain's CDR3 is CASSDLPVGQGAMNEQYF. Written as DNA, the CDR3 is TGTGCCAGCAGTGACCTCCCAGTAGGACAGGGGGCGATGAACGAGCAGTACTTC.

This chain links TRBV7-2 with TRBJ1-1, with D tentatively TRBD1 (5 bases). CDR1 is SGHTA, CDR2 FQGNSA, per germline. V lost 1 base to trimming and J lost 1 base, with 13 bases between them. The CDR3 is 16 residues long. Here the CDR3 reads CASSLGVQDPNTEAFF. The CDR3 DNA is TGTGCCAGCAGCTTAGGGGTACAGGATCCGAACACTGAAGCTTTCTTT.

The J gene is TRBJ2-4, the V gene TRBV5-1; TRBD2 agrees at 7 bases. Trimming cost V 5 bases and J 8 bases; bases outside gene matches: 10. Germline values: CDR1 SGHRS, CDR2 YFSETQ. The CDR3 is 14 amino acids. CDR3 loop: CASRGGPFTDIQYF. As DNA, the CDR3 is TGCGCCAGCAGGGGAGGGCCATTTACTGACATTCAGTACTTC.

V usage is TRBV6-1 and J usage is TRBJ2-7; D call uncertain. Germline V gives CDR1 MNHNS, CDR2 SASEGT. The V end was cut by 0 bases, the J end by 3 bases, with 9 bases between. CDR3 size: 14 residues. The CDR3: CASSEAQDFYEQYF. The CDR3 bases are TGTGCCAGCAGTGAAGCGCAAGATTTCTACGAGCAGTACTTC.

Only one count was recorded for this clonotype. This sequence joins TRBV9 and TRBJ2-6, with D unclear. CDR1 is SGDLS and CDR2 is YYNGEE in the germline V gene. The CDR3 covers 15 residues. Between the trimmed V and J ends, which lost 3 bases and 2 bases, there was a span of 9 bases. CDR3 nucleotide sequence: TGTGCCAGCAGCGCATCAGGTGCTGGGGCCAACGTCCTGACTTTC. Residues: CASSASGAGANVLTF.

The CDR3 DNA sequence: TGTGCCAGCAGCCAGACTAGCGGGAGGGCCTCGCGGGAGACCCAGTACTTC. This gives the protein CASSQTSGRASRETQYF. The chain uses TRBV3-1 and TRBJ2-5; 14 bases align to TRBD2. J gave up 5 bases and V 3 bases, and 8 bases lay outside the gene matches. CDR3 length: 17 amino acids. Germline CDR1 and CDR2: LGHDT and YNNKEL (reference sequence).

The chain combines TRBV9 with TRBJ2-6; D tentatively reads TRBD1 or TRBD2 (5 bases each). CDR1 and CDR2 (germline): SGDLS, YYNGEE. The CDR3 length is 14 residues. Trimming took 4 bases from V and 10 from J, leaving 15 bases between them. The CDR3 here is CASSTPGPLNVLTF. The CDR3 bases are TGTGCCAGCAGCACCCCGGGACCCCTTAACGTCCTGACTTTC.

The chain links TRBV9 to TRBJ1-5; no clear D. This CDR3 has 13 residues. V lost 0 bases and J 5 bases, leaving 6 bases between the germline ends. Germline V CDR1 and CDR2: SGDLS, YYNGEE. The chain's CDR3 is CASSVDVDQPQHF. In nucleotides, the CDR3 is TGTGCCAGCAGCGTAGATGTAGATCAGCCCCAGCATTTT.